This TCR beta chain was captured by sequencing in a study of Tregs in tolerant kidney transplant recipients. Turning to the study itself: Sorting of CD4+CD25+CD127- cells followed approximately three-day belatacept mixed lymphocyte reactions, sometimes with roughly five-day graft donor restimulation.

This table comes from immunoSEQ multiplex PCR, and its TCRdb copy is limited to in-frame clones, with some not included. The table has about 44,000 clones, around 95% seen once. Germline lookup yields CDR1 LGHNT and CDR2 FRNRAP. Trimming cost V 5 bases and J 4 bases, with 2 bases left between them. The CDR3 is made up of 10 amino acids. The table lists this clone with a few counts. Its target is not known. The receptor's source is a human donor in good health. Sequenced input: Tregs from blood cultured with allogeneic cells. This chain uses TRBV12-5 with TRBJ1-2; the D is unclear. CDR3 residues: CASGRYGYTF. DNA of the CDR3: TGTGCTAGTGGTCGCTATGGCTACACCTTC.